One TCR beta chain is described in this entry. Only a few counts were recorded for this clonotype. Its antigen is still unknown. Base qualities are not at hand, and no much larger clone is one base apart. cDNA was synthesized by template-switch 5'RACE using a primer with a 10-nucleotide random unique molecular identifier that tagged each TCR transcript. Each sequencing run produced over 160 million TCR-beta sequences covering 15-18 subjects. The RNeasy kit was used for extraction of total RNA. The KAPA Real-time Library Amplification kit was used to amplify TCR-beta VDJ regions with primers targeting the TCR constant region and the 5'RACE anchor. A first PCR added sample indexes and Illumina adaptors, after which a second PCR increased the library yield. After Ampure bead purification, the TCR product of roughly 650 bp was size-selected on a 2% E-gel SizeSelection system. Library quality was checked on a Bioanalyzer, concentration was measured with Qubit, and libraries were quantified with the Kapa Library Quantification kit before pooling. Libraries were sequenced paired-end 2 x 150 bp on an Illumina HiSeq 2500. To increase sequence diversity, roughly 24-32% phiX was spiked into each library pool. The study's processing was this. The UMI-based MiGEC pipeline processed quality-filtered reads and removed over 85% of raw TCR sequences during error correction. IMGT germline references were used for aligning VDJ genes, and each clonotype was defined as a unique CDR3 amino acid sequence together with its V-J genes. VDJtools evaluated clonal expansion, Shannon diversity and CDR3 relatedness (CalcPairwiseDistances, ClusterSamples); CLCbio workbench built phylogenetic trees. Expanded clones were defined as having at least 8 unique UMIs, based on coefficient-of-variation modelling across technical triplicates. TCRdb ran its own pipeline on the public reads, namely fastp trimming at Q25 and MiXCR clone calling, and kept in-frame beta chains. Records with the same CDR3 protein are collapsed into one entry carrying the most frequent genes and DNA. V and J calls and clone size were set by TCRdb, not the authors. The sample data list 55,000 to 70,000 distinct CDR3 sequences, and around 4.7% of these were observed just once. Less than 3.5% of the sample is held by the ten biggest clonotypes.

For unsorted PBMC libraries, 2 million PBMCs were used after storage in RNAlater at -80 degrees C until RNA extraction. The multiple sclerosis patients were enrolled in a US clinical protocol that evaluated disease progression with magnetic resonance imaging. PBMCs were separated from peripheral blood using Ficoll-Hypaque density gradient centrifugation and then cryopreserved in liquid nitrogen. According to the germline V gene, CDR1 reads SGHRS and CDR2 reads YFSETQ. V lost 3 bases and J lost 6 bases, and the count of bases not matched to a germline gene is 6. The CDR3 contains 14 residues, cysteine and phenylalanine counted. Only the CDR3 region is kept as DNA, spanning 42 bases read in frame from base 1. The data belong to a study of neurological immune-mediated disorders (dated by TCRdb to between 2018 and 2021). In the study overall: Among the roughly 35 multiple sclerosis patients, relapsing-remitting MS accounted for about 31 and secondary progressive MS accounted for 3. Of the approximately 70 subjects in the cohort, around 14 were HAM/TSP patients, some 34 were multiple sclerosis patients, and roughly 20 were healthy controls. Peripheral blood TCR-beta repertoires from patients with HTLV-I-associated myelopathy (HAM/TSP), patients with multiple sclerosis, and healthy controls were compared in the study using UMI-based sequencing. Longitudinal samples, technical triplicates and paired sorted CD4+ and CD8+ T-cell subsets, alongside PBMC samples, were included among the roughly 96 TCR-beta libraries.

Results the study describes overall, beyond this receptor: No clinical or MRI features were associated with the MS cluster, and the authors said that larger cohorts are needed. TCR clonal expansion was highest in HAM/TSP patients and lowest in MS patients, with MS patients falling below even healthy controls. In a phylogenetic analysis, the repertoires of 18 out of 34 MS patients fell into a single cluster of related CDR3 sequences, pointing to a possible signature at the repertoire level. No identical CDR3 amino acid sequences were shared among expanded clones across subjects, suggesting private TCR-beta repertoires in all groups.

This receptor was obtained from a woman aged 45 to 65 with multiple sclerosis. The chain is made from TRBV5-1 and TRBJ2-5; TRBD1 aligns with 9 central bases. The sequenced sample consisted of PBMCs. The encoded CDR3 is CASSYDTGGKTQYF. The DNA reads as follows: TGCGCCAGCAGCTACGACACAGGGGGCAAGACCCAGTACTTC. The variable domain in full, with residues beyond the CDR3 obtained from the reference TRBV5-1 and TRBJ2-5 genes, is KAGVTQTPRYLIKTRGQQVTLSCSPISGHRSVSWYQQTPGQGLQFLFEYFSETQRNKGNFPGRFSGRQFSNSRSEMNVSTLELGDSALYLCASSYDTGGKTQYFGPGTRLLVL.